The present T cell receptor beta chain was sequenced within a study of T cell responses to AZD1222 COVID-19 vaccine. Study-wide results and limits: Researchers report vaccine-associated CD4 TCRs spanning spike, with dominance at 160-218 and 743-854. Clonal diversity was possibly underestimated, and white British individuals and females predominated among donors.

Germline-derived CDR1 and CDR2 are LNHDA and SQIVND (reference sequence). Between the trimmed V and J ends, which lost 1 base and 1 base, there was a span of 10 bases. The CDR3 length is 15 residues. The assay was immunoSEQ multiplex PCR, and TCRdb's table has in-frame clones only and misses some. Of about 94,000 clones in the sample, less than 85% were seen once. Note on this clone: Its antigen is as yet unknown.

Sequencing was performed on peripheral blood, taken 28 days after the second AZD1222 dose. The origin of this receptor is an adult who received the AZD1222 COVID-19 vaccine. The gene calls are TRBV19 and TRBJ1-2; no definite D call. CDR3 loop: CASSIVDKLNYGYTF. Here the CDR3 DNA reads TGTGCCAGTAGTATAGTCGACAAACTTAACTATGGCTACACCTTC.